A single count supports the clone carrying this T cell receptor beta chain. These data are taken from a study of blood T cell repertoires in COVID-19. In the study's own analysis: Reference gene primer amplification yielded estimated nucleated cell counts. Assay used: immunoSEQ multiplex PCR; TCRdb lists only in-frame clones, some missing. D and trimming were read from the DNA, whereas the V and J calls and clone size are those reported in that table. This table has roughly 300,000 clones, about 81% appearing once. With V trimmed by 4 bases and J by 4 bases, 5 bases remained unmatched. The CDR3 is 15 amino acids. Germline V lookup: CDR1 SQVTM, CDR2 ANQGSEA.

This sequence originates from a human donor with COVID-19, enrolled during active disease. The donor label of this sample is uncertain. Input material: peripheral blood. The genes are TRBV29-1 and TRBJ2-3; 13 positions agree with TRBD2. CDR3 amino acids: CSVGTSGRGSDTQYF. CDR3 nucleotides: TGCAGCGTTGGTACTAGCGGGAGGGGGTCAGATACGCAGTATTTT.